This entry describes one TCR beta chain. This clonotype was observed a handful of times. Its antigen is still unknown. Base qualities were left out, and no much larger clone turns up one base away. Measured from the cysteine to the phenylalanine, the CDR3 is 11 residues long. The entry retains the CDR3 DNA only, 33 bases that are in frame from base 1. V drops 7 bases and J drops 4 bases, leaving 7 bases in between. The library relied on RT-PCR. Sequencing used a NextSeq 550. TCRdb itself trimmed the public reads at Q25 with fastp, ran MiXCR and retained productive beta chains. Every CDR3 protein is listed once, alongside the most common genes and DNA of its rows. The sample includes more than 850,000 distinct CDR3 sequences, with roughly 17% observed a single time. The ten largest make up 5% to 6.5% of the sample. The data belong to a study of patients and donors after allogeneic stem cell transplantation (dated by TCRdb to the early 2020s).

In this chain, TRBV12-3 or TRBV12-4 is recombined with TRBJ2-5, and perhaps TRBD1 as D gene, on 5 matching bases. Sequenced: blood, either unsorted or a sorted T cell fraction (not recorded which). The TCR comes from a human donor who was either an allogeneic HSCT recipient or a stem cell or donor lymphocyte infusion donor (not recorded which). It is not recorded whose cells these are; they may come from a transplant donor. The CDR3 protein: CASKGIETQYF. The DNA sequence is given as TGTGCCAGCAAGGGGATAGAGACCCAGTACTTC.